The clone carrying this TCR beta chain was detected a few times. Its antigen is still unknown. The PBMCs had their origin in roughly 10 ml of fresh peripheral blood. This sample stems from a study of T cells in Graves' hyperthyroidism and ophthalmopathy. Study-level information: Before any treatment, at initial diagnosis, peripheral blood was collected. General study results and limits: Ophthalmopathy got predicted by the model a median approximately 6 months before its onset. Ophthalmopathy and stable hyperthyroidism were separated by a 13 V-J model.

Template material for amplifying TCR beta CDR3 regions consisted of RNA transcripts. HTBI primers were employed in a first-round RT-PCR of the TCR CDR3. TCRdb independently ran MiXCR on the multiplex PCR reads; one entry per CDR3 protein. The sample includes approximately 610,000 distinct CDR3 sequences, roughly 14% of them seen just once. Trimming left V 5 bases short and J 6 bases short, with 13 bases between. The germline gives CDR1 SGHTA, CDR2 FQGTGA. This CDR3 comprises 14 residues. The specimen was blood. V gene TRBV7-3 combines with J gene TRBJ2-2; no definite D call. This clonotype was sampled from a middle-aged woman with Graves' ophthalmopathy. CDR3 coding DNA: TGTGCCAGCAGCCAAAGCTTTAAGTCCGGGGAGCTGTTTTTT. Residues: CASSQSFKSGELFF.